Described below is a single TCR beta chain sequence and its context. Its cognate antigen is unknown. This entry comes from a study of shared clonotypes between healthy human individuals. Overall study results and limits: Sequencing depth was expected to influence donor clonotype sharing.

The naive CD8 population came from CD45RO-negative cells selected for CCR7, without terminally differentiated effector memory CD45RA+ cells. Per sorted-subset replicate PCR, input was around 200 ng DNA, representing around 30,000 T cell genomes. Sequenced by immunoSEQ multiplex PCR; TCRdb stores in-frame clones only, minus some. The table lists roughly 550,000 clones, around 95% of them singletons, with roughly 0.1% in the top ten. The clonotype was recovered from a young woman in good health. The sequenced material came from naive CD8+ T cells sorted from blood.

CDR3 nucleotides: TGTGCCAGCAGCGCATCGTACGGGGGTCAAACCTACGAGCAGTACTTC. Residues: CASSASYGGQTYEQYF. The V gene is TRBV7-2, the J gene TRBJ2-7, with a tentative D call TRBD2 (6 bases). The CDR3 loop spans 16 amino acids. Germline assignment: CDR1 SGHTA and CDR2 FQGNSA. V was cut by 5 bases and J by 2 bases, with 19 bases left in between.